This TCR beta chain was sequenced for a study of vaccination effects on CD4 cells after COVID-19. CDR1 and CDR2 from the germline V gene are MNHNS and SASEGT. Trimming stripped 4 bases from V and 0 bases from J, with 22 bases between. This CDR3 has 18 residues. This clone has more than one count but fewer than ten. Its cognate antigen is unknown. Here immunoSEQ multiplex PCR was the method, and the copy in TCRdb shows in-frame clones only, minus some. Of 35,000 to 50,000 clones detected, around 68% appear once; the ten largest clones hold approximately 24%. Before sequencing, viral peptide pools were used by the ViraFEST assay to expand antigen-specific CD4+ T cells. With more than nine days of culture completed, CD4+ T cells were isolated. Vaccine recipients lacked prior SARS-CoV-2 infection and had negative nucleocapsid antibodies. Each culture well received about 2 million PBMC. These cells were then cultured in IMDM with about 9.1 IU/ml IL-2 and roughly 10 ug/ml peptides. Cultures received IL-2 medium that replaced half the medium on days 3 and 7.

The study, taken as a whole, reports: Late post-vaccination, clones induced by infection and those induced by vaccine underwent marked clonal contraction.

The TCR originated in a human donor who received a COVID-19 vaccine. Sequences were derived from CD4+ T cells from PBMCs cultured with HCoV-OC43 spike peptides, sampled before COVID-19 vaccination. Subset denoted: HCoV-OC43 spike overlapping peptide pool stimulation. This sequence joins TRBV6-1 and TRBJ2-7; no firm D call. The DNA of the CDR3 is TGTGCCAGCAGTGGCCTCGCGGACCGCCTCATAGTCTCCTACGAGCAGTACTTC. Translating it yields CASSGLADRLIVSYEQYF.